The rows below give T cell receptor beta chains drawn from one sample of a study of T-cell memory formation after mild COVID-19. One entry per CDR3 protein, called by TCRdb with MiXCR from the 5' RACE reads. The sample includes approximately 580,000 distinct CDR3 sequences, about a fifth of them seen just once. Sample: PBMCs or a T cell subset sorted from them (not recorded which). The receptors here all came from an adult woman who had mild COVID-19 (a few samples of this study predate the infection). Cell type and time point are not known. Both conserved end residues are part of each CDR3. The D gene is left open where the match is weak. Size values are once, few and many counts, or a class for expanded clones, and some rows have none.

TRBJ2-3 | TRBV24-1 | NA | NA | CATSDYTTDTQYF | TGTGCCACCAGTGATTACACCACGGATACGCAGTATTTT
TRBJ1-5 | TRBV12-5 | few | NA | CASGFNTVTGTHSNQPQHF | TGTGCTAGTGGTTTTAACACCGTGACAGGAACGCATAGCAATCAGCCCCAGCATTTT
TRBJ1-2 | TRBV5-1 | NA | TRBD1 | CASSLGRTGPLANYGYTF | TGCGCCAGCAGCTTGGGGCGGACAGGACCCCTGGCTAACTATGGCTACACCTTC
TRBJ1-1 | TRBV5-1 | NA | NA | CASSLAVTGVGTEAFF | TGCGCCAGCAGCTTGGCAGTAACGGGTGTGGGGACTGAAGCTTTCTTT
TRBJ2-5 | TRBV15 | NA | TRBD2 | CATSGGGRLQETQYF | TGTGCCACCAGCGGGGGGGGACGTCTTCAAGAGACCCAGTACTTC
TRBJ2-1 | TRBV7-9 | NA | NA | CASNPGVGWSYNEQFF | TGTGCCAGCAACCCAGGGGTCGGGTGGTCCTACAATGAGCAGTTCTTC
TRBJ2-3 | TRBV7-6 | NA | NA | CASRLRQGTDTQYF | TGTGCCAGCCGCCTAAGACAGGGCACAGATACGCAGTATTTT
TRBJ1-1 | TRBV7-9 | once | NA | CASSLGLGEPSEAFF | TGTGCCAGCAGCTTAGGTCTGGGCGAGCCCTCTGAAGCTTTCTTT
TRBJ2-2 | TRBV5-1 | NA | TRBD2 | CASSHGGAWTGELFF | TGCGCCAGCAGCCACGGGGGGGCCTGGACCGGGGAGCTGTTTTTT
TRBJ2-3 | TRBV6-5 | NA | NA | CASSYTHHSGVSTDTQYF | TGTGCCAGCAGTTACACCCATCACTCAGGGGTTAGCACAGATACGCAGTATTTT
TRBJ2-4 | TRBV7-9 | NA | NA | CASSQSRGSEEGKNIQYF | TGTGCCAGCAGCCAGTCGAGGGGGTCGGAAGAGGGAAAAAACATTCAGTACTTC
TRBJ2-7 | TRBV7-9 | few | NA | CASSLVAGQFDEQYF | TGTGCCAGCAGCTTAGTAGCCGGACAGTTCGACGAGCAGTACTTC
TRBJ2-3 | TRBV20-1 | NA | TRBD2 | CSAPLAGGSDTQYF | TGCAGTGCGCCACTAGCGGGGGGTTCAGATACGCAGTATTTT
TRBJ2-3 | TRBV11-3 | NA | TRBD2 | CASRGLAGLGDTQYF | TGTGCCAGCAGGGGACTAGCGGGCCTCGGGGATACGCAGTATTTT
TRBJ2-7 | TRBV6-2/TRBV6-3 | few | NA | CASSSTAQSYEQYF | TGTGCCAGCAGTTCGACAGCGCAGTCCTACGAGCAGTACTTC
TRBJ2-7 | TRBV4-3 | few | NA | CASSQDLPSPSFF | TGCGCCAGCAGCCAAGATCTTCCCAGCCCTTCCTTCTTC
TRBJ2-3 | TRBV7-8 | few | NA | CASSLVGVIPPADTQYF | TGTGCCAGCAGCTTAGTCGGGGTAATCCCTCCCGCAGATACGCAGTATTTT
TRBJ2-5 | TRBV2 | NA | NA | CASITSGQETQYF | TGTGCCAGCATTACCAGCGGGCAAGAGACCCAGTACTTC
TRBJ2-1 | TRBV5-1 | NA | NA | CASSLRDFAAAVEQFF | TGCGCCAGCAGCCTGAGGGACTTCGCAGCCGCAGTTGAGCAGTTCTTC
TRBJ2-3 | TRBV4-1 | few | TRBD2 | CASSPTSGYTDTQYF | TGCGCCAGCAGCCCGACTAGCGGGTACACAGATACGCAGTATTTT
TRBJ2-5 | TRBV29-1 | NA | NA | CSVIRAGEETQYF | TGCAGCGTTATCCGAGCAGGGGAAGAGACCCAGTACTTC
TRBJ1-6 | TRBV12-3/TRBV12-4 | NA | NA | CASSLTLDRLNSPLHF | TGTGCCAGCAGTTTGACCCTGGACAGACTTAATTCACCCCTCCACTTT
TRBJ1-2 | TRBV5-4 | NA | NA | CASTRPGGGYTF | TGTGCCAGCACCCGCCCCGGGGGTGGTTACACCTTC
TRBJ1-1 | TRBV7-9 | few | NA | CASSIGTDEAFF | TGTGCCAGCAGCATTGGGACGGATGAAGCTTTCTTT
TRBJ2-7 | TRBV18 | few | NA | CASSPNIYEQYF | TGTGCCAGCTCACCGAATATCTACGAGCAGTACTTC
TRBJ1-6 | TRBV7-3 | few | TRBD1 | CASSSSSGGTSPLHF | TGTGCCAGCAGCTCGTCGTCAGGGGGCACTTCACCCCTCCACTTT